The clone carrying this T cell receptor (beta chain) was counted between two and nine times. What it recognizes is unknown. With 60 Vbeta and 13 Jbeta primers, the PCR was carried out. Libraries were prepared by immunoSEQ multiplex PCR; TCRdb keeps only in-frame clonotypes and omits some of them. The data hold fewer than 250,000 clones, with just over 75% observed a single time. The sample originates from a study of cytomegalovirus exposure and HLA in healthy donors. Broader study findings: Segments of the TCR beta V type were, in most cases, productive about 87% or about 30% of the time in an earlier analysis. According to the study, around 150 TCR beta chains were cytomegalovirus-associated.

Germline CDR1 reads SGDLS; CDR2 reads YYNGEE. This CDR3 comprises 14 residues. The J segment lost 0 bases and the V segment lost 3 bases, leaving 3 bases of the junction unmatched. This chain connects TRBV9 to TRBJ2-7, with TRBD2 matching 7 bases. The clonotype was recovered from a man younger than 35 in good health and CMV-seronegative. The source material was PBMCs. The CDR3 reads CASSGGRGSYEQYF. CDR3 DNA: TGTGCCAGCAGCGGCGGGAGAGGCTCCTACGAGCAGTACTTC. Full variable domain (remainder filled in from reference TRBV9 and TRBJ2-7): DSGVTQTPKHLITATGQRVTLRCSPRSGDLSVYWYQQSLDQGLQFLIQYYNGEERAKGNILERFSAQQFPDLHSELNLSSLELGDSALYFCASSGGRGSYEQYFGPGTRLTVT.